This T cell receptor beta chain was captured by sequencing in a study of blood T cell repertoires in COVID-19 (dated by TCRdb to 2020 to 2021). Background on the whole study: Samples from collaborators originated in the United States, Italy and Spain and spanned both the acute and convalescent phases of COVID-19. The material from the prospective study consisted of cDNA or gDNA derived from T cells, B-cell-depleted T cells, or PBMCs. The dataset comprised deeply sampled blood TCRbeta repertoires from subjects exposed to, actively infected with, or recovered from COVID-19. The repertoires were made available in a free public database intended to serve as a resource for research on the immune response to SARS-CoV-2. The samples were drawn from the first 160 participants of the ongoing ImmuneRACE study and from some 1,300 subjects provided by 6 global collaborators. Sample metadata almost always included a de-identified subject ID, COVID-19 status, age in years and sex. Where available, HLA class I and class II types were taken from metadata supplied by the sample provider and were not determined by assay-based typing. On the study overall, not on this receptor specifically: The quantity of clinical and demographic metadata differed by source and by participant and was supplied without curation.

The collaborating institutions used their own protocols to collect whole blood in K2EDTA tubes. For TCRbeta analysis, collaborator samples were shipped as frozen whole blood, as isolated PBMCs, or as DNA extracted from either sample type. Regarding this clone: Its binding antigen is unknown. There are no base qualities to consult, and no much larger clone falls within one base.

There are 15 amino acids in the CDR3, from cysteine to phenylalanine inclusive. The CDR3 DNA has 45 bases and is translated from base 1. V drops 3 bases and J drops 4 bases, leaving 15 bases in between. CDR1 and CDR2 were assigned from the germline V gene as SGDLS and YYNGEE. TCRbeta CDR3 regions were amplified from genomic DNA by means of the immunoSEQ Assay, a bias-controlled multiplex PCR. On the authors' methods: Within the assay, amplification of reference gene primers was used to estimate how many nucleated cells each sample contained. To quantify the absolute abundance of each unique TCRbeta CDR3 rearrangement, sequence reads were collapsed and filtered. For each sample, productive Simpson clonality was calculated by taking the square root of Simpson's diversity index across productive rearrangements. TCRdb re-hosts the immuneACCESS table, in-frame sequences only. Its copies lack some clones; in the studies checked, an unresolved V gene accounts for under half of them, and the cause for the rest is not known. D and trimming were read from the DNA, whereas the V and J calls and clone size are those reported in that table. In all, the sample holds about 270,000 clones, and 82% of those were seen once. The ten largest make up around 3.2% of the sample.

This clonotype was obtained from a woman younger than 30 with acute or convalescent COVID-19. This sequence uses TRBV9 and TRBJ2-3; the best D guess is TRBD2, with 6 bases matching. Sequencing was carried out using peripheral blood. CDR3 loop: CASSAPGERPDTQYF. The nucleotide sequence is TGTGCCAGCAGCGCGCCGGGAGAACGGCCAGATACGCAGTATTTT.